One sample yielded the 8 T cell receptor beta chains listed below, sequenced in a study of molecular identifiers for immune sequencing clone quantification. TCRdb recomputed calls from the PCR reads with MiXCR, one row per CDR3 protein. The table includes around 300,000 distinct CDR3 sequences, 24% detected once. Sequenced input: naive CD8+ T cells from blood, with Jurkat cell RNA spiked in. Subset: FACS-sorted CD8+CD4-CCR7+CD45RA+ naive T cells. Receptor source: a human donor in good health. Some libraries in this study had Jurkat cell RNA spiked in.

This clonotype came up a few times. The CDR3 region has the DNA TGTGCCAGCAGCTTGTGGACAGGGGGCGACACCGGGGAGCTGTTTTTT. It yields the protein CASSLWTGGDTGELFF. This chain links TRBV11-1 with TRBJ2-2, with TRBD1 matching over 11 bases. The CDR3 extends over 16 amino acids. CDR1 SGHAT and CDR2 FQDESV come from the germline V gene (reference sequence). V lost 3 bases to trimming and J lost 3 bases; unmatched junction nucleotides: 3.

This clonotype was recorded at least ten times. The chain combines TRBV24-1 with TRBJ2-5, with 14 positions matching TRBD2. This CDR3 has 18 amino acids. Germline assignment: CDR1 KGHDR and CDR2 SFDVKD. Trimming removed 7 bases from V and 2 bases from J; junction bases left unmatched: 11. The CDR3 loop is CATSQYPGLAGEQETQYF. The CDR3 DNA reads TGTGCCACCAGCCAATATCCGGGACTAGCGGGGGAACAAGAGACCCAGTACTTC.

This clonotype came up many times. V usage is TRBV7-9 and J usage is TRBJ2-5, with D possibly being TRBD1 (6 bases). The germline gives CDR1 SEHNR, CDR2 FQNEAQ (reference sequence). With 5 bases removed from V and 2 bases from J, the gap between germline ends came to 21 bases. This CDR3 spans 17 amino acids. The CDR3 region is CASSSTHRGFLQETQYF. DNA of the CDR3: TGTGCCAGCAGCAGTACACATAGGGGGTTTTTACAAGAGACCCAGTACTTC.

This clonotype was counted at least ten times. The chain combines TRBV28 with TRBJ1-1, with D tentatively TRBD1 (5 bases). Germline V gene sequence: CDR1 MDHEN, CDR2 SYDVKM. This CDR3 is 15 amino acids long. V was cut by 8 bases and J by 0 bases, with 16 bases left in between. CDR3 sequence reads: CASRRQLYMNTEAFF. Here the CDR3 DNA reads TGTGCCAGCCGTCGACAGTTATATATGAACACTGAAGCTTTCTTT.

Only a few counts were recorded for this clonotype. The chain joins TRBV4-3 to TRBJ2-7; tentatively, D is TRBD2 (6 bases). Germline CDR1 and CDR2: LGHNA and YSLEER. With 5 bases removed from V and 4 bases from J, the gap between germline ends came to 18 bases. CDR3 length equals 15 residues. This chain's CDR3 is CASSNRTTFVYEQYF. Written as DNA, the CDR3 is TGCGCCAGCAGCAACCGGACTACTTTCGTGTACGAGCAGTACTTC.

As regards this clonotype: A much larger clone sits a single nucleotide away, making a read error possible. The chain couples TRBV7-2 to TRBJ2-5; 11 nucleotides match TRBD1. This CDR3 has 15 residues. The germline CDR1 and CDR2 sequences are SGHTA and FQGNSA. The CDR3 DNA sequence: TGTGCCAGCAGCCCGAGGACAGGGGGCTTGGAGACCCATTACTTC. As protein: CASSPRTGGLETHYF.

This clonotype was picked up many times. The CDR3 nucleotides read TGTGCCAGCAGCTACCGCCCCCGAGGGGGATACGAGCAGTACTTC. Amino acids: CASSYRPRGGYEQYF. The chain employs TRBV7-2 and TRBJ2-7, with D possibly being TRBD1 (6 bases). Trimming took 4 bases from V and 4 from J, leaving 17 bases between them. The length of the CDR3 is 15 residues. Germline CDR1 SGHTA, CDR2 FQGNSA.

Details on this clonotype: A read error may explain this, as a much larger clone is one base away. The rearrangement uses TRBV5-1 and TRBJ1-6; 7 positions agree with TRBD1. V was clipped by 4 bases and J by 3 bases; unmatched bases: 7. The V gene's germline CDR1 is SGHRS and CDR2 YFSETQ. The CDR3 has 16 residues. The CDR3: CASSPAWDSYNSPLHF. CDR3 nucleotides: TGCGCCAGCAGCCCGGCCTGGGACAGCTATAATTCACCCCTCCACTTT.